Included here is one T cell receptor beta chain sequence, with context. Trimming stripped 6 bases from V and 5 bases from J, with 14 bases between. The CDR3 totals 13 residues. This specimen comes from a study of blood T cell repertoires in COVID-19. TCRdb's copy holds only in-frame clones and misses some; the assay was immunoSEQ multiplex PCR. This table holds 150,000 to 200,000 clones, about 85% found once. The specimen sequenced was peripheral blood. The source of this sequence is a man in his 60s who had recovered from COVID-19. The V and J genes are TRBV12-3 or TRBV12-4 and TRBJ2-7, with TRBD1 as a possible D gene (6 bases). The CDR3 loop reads CASSSQGHNEQYF. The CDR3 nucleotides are TGTGCCAGCAGCTCCCAGGGGCACAACGAGCAGTACTTC.